These 28 T cell receptor beta chains were all obtained from the same sample, sequenced in a study of early T cells in non-severe SARS-CoV-2 infection. TCRdb called the 5' RACE reads again in MiXCR, with one record for every CDR3 protein. The sample contains 69,000 or so distinct CDR3 sequences, roughly an eighth of which appear only once. Sequenced input: whole blood. The receptors derive from an adult who was a healthcare worker with PCR-confirmed SARS-CoV-2 infection or an uninfected control (not recorded which).

This clonotype was seen repeatedly, ten times or more. The chain's CDR3 is CASSRPTGGYSGANVLTF. CDR3 bases: TGTGCCAGCAGCCGGCCGACAGGGGGATACTCTGGGGCCAACGTCCTGACTTTC. This chain joins TRBV7-9 and TRBJ2-6, with 9 bases identical to TRBD1. The CDR3 loop spans 18 amino acids. The V segment lost 5 bases and the J segment 0 bases; nucleotides outside the gene matches: 8. The germline V gene has CDR1 SEHNR and CDR2 FQNEAQ (reference sequence).

The chain combines TRBV7-6 with TRBJ2-1; possibly TRBD2 for D (5 bases). The CDR3 totals 15 residues. Per the germline V gene, CDR1 is SGHVS and CDR2 is FNYEAQ. The V end lost 0 bases, the J end lost 4 bases, and 10 bases lay between the germline ends. CDR3 sequence reads: CASSLARDSYNEQFF. The DNA of the CDR3 is TGTGCCAGCAGCTTAGCTCGGGATTCATACAATGAGCAGTTCTTC.

Only a few counts were recorded for this clonotype. V and J are TRBV20-1 and TRBJ1-4; the D gene is possibly TRBD1 (5 bases). CDR1 and CDR2 (germline): DFQATT, SNEGSKA (reference sequence). This CDR3 is built from 16 residues. V was pared by 2 bases and J by 0 bases, with 13 bases between. In DNA form, the CDR3 reads TGCAGTGCTAGACTGGGACGGGACGCAACTAATGAAAAACTGTTTTTT. Residues: CSARLGRDATNEKLFF.

This clonotype has a handful of counts. Here the CDR3 DNA reads TGTGCCAGTAGTATAGAAGCTAGCGGGAGCTTTTCGGGGGAGCTGTTTTTT. This encodes CASSIEASGSFSGELFF. The rearrangement links TRBV19 to TRBJ2-2, with 10 bases matching TRBD2. Germline-derived CDR1 and CDR2 are LNHDA and SQIVND (reference sequence). V gave up 0 bases and J gave up 8 bases; unmatched junction bases: 9. This CDR3 spans 17 amino acids.

In its sample, this clonotype was seen many times. This sequence joins TRBV11-1 and TRBJ2-5; TRBD1 aligns across 10 bases. The junction had 8 bases not matched to a gene; V was cut back by 3 bases and J by 1 base. Germline CDR1 and CDR2: SGHAT and FQDESV (reference sequence). The CDR3 is made up of 17 amino acids. The CDR3 here is CASSLGQGRDVQETQYF. DNA of the CDR3: TGTGCCAGCAGCTTGGGACAGGGGCGAGACGTCCAAGAGACCCAGTACTTC.

This chain links TRBV6-5 with TRBJ2-5; D might be TRBD1 or TRBD2, each matching 5 bases. This CDR3 region has 15 residues. Germline values: CDR1 MNHEY, CDR2 SVGAGI. V lost 7 bases to trimming and J lost 0 bases, with 15 bases between them. The CDR3 nucleotides read TGTGCCAGCAAAGTTTTCGGGGCTCACCAAGAGACCCAGTACTTC. Translation gives CASKVFGAHQETQYF.

This rearrangement joins TRBV20-1 to TRBJ1-1; D not certain. The V gene lost 4 bases and the J gene lost 4 bases, with 10 bases spanning the gap. The CDR3 length is 12 residues. Germline-derived CDR1 and CDR2 are DFQATT and SNEGSKA (reference sequence). CDR3: CSAMDLGTEAFF. The CDR3 DNA sequence: TGCAGTGCTATGGATTTGGGCACTGAAGCTTTCTTT.

J is TRBJ2-1 and V is TRBV20-1; the match to TRBD1 covers 10 bases. The CDR3 loop spans 15 amino acids. The ends lost 3 bases at V and 7 bases at J; junction bases unmatched: 9. CDR1 and CDR2 (germline): DFQATT, SNEGSKA (reference sequence). CDR3 DNA: TGCAGTGCTAGTCAACCGGGACAGGGGTCGAATGAGCAGTTCTTC. The encoded protein is CSASQPGQGSNEQFF.

This clonotype was recorded at least ten times. The CDR3 sequence: CASSLPRTSGRTYNEQFF. CDR3 DNA sequence: TGTGCCAGCAGCTTACCGCGGACTAGCGGGAGGACTTACAATGAGCAGTTCTTC. The chain links TRBV7-6 to TRBJ2-1, with 14 nucleotides matching TRBD2. J lost 4 bases, V lost 2 bases, and 7 bases had no gene match. This CDR3 spans 18 amino acids. The germline V gene encodes CDR1 SGHVS and CDR2 FNYEAQ.

V and J are TRBV20-1 and TRBJ2-3, with D possibly matching TRBD2 (6 bases). Germline-derived CDR1 and CDR2 are DFQATT and SNEGSKA (reference sequence). V was cut by 5 bases and J by 3 bases, with 15 bases left in between. The length of the CDR3 is 14 residues. The CDR3 region is CSAPSTSRTDTQYF. The CDR3 DNA reads TGCAGTGCTCCATCGACTAGTCGGACAGATACGCAGTATTTT.

This clonotype was seen at least ten times. This chain uses TRBV10-2 with TRBJ1-1; TRBD1 matches 8 bases. The CDR3 spans 13 residues. Germline CDR1 is WSHSY and CDR2 is SAAADI. With V trimmed by 3 bases and J by 4 bases, 1 base remained unmatched. In DNA form, the CDR3 reads TGCGCCAGCAGTGATACAGGGGGCACTGAAGCTTTCTTT. This encodes CASSDTGGTEAFF.

This clonotype was counted only a few times. This chain joins TRBV5-1 and TRBJ2-7; D gene ambiguous. Germline V gene sequence: CDR1 SGHRS, CDR2 YFSETQ. The CDR3 sequence is 15 residues long. V was clipped by 4 bases and J by 3 bases, with 17 bases between them. The CDR3 DNA reads TGCGCCAGCAGCATAGGCTCTCTCTCCGGCTACGAGCAGTACTTC. It is translated as CASSIGSLSGYEQYF.

This clonotype appeared many times. This chain connects TRBV29-1 to TRBJ1-1, with a possible D match to TRBD1 (5 bases). In germline, CDR1 is SQVTM, CDR2 ANQGSEA. V was shortened by 6 bases and J by 11 bases, with 16 bases between the two germline ends. This CDR3 comprises 11 residues. The CDR3 spells CSVSTQNRAFF. The CDR3 coding sequence is TGCAGCGTGTCGACGCAAAACAGGGCTTTCTTT.

This clonotype was counted only a few times. The CDR3 reads CASSLPGLAVTGELFF. The CDR3 nucleotides read TGTGCCAGCAGCTTACCGGGACTAGCGGTCACCGGGGAGCTGTTTTTT. The genes are TRBV11-2 and TRBJ2-2; 11 bases agree with TRBD2. J gave up 4 bases and V 2 bases, and 3 bases lay outside the gene matches. The CDR3 sequence is 16 residues long. Germline V gene lookup returns CDR1 SGHAT and CDR2 FQNNGV. Together with reference TRBV11-2 and TRBJ2-2, the CDR3 gives the full variable domain: EAGVAQSPRYKIIEKRQSVAFWCNPISGHATLYWYQQILGQGPKLLIQFQNNGVVDDSQLPKDRFSAERLKGVDSTLKIQPAKLEDSAVYLCASSLPGLAVTGELFFGEGSRLTVL.

As concerns this clonotype: Since the CDR3 does not end with the conserved phenylalanine or tryptophan, this likely comes from a read error. This sequence joins TRBV7-8 and TRBJ2-7; the D is unclear. The V and J ends lost 2 bases and 2 bases respectively, with 13 bases between them. Germline CDR1 reads SGHVS; CDR2 reads FQNEAQ. This CDR3 contains 15 residues. The CDR3 sequence is CASSLSKGAAYEQYS. Written as DNA, the CDR3 is TGTGCCAGCAGCTTATCAAAGGGCGCCGCCTACGAGCAGTACTCC.

The CDR3 DNA reads as TGCGCCAGCAGCCCGGCAGGGAGTACCTATGGCTACACCTTC. Translated: CASSPAGSTYGYTF. The V call is TRBV5-1, the J call TRBJ1-2, with D possibly TRBD1 on 5 matching bases. Trimming removed 4 bases from V and 4 bases from J, with 14 bases in between. Germline CDR1 and CDR2: SGHRS and YFSETQ. The CDR3 covers 14 residues.

This clonotype has more than one count but fewer than ten. The genes are TRBV12-3 or TRBV12-4 and TRBJ2-1; 7 nucleotides match TRBD1. J gave up 6 bases and V 6 bases, and 8 bases lay outside the gene matches. The CDR3 spans 14 residues. In DNA form, the CDR3 reads TGTGCCAGCAGCCGGACAGGATCGCTCAATGAGCAGTTCTTC. Protein: CASSRTGSLNEQFF.

Ten or more counts support this clonotype. The chain uses TRBV18 and TRBJ1-5, with TRBD1 matching 7 bases. This CDR3 spans 14 amino acids. V lost 4 bases and J lost 3; bases outside the gene matches: 3. CDR1 is KGHSH, CDR2 LQKENI, per germline. The CDR3 spells CASSLGTANQPQHF. CDR3 coding DNA: TGTGCCAGCTCACTCGGGACAGCCAATCAGCCCCAGCATTTT.

The chain is built from TRBV19 and TRBJ2-2; no reliable D call. This CDR3 region has 15 residues. Germline CDR1 LNHDA, CDR2 SQIVND (reference sequence). V shed 8 bases and J shed 1 base, with 14 bases lying between them. CDR3: CASLDFSLNTGELFF. The DNA for the CDR3 is TGTGCCAGTCTTGACTTCTCCCTGAACACCGGGGAGCTGTTTTTT.

This clonotype was counted at least ten times. This chain links TRBV20-1 with TRBJ2-7; D unclear. The CDR3 covers 15 residues. Germline V CDR1 and CDR2: DFQATT, SNEGSKA (reference sequence). V lost 1 base, J lost 7 bases, and 20 bases lay in between. For the CDR3, the DNA is TGCAGTGCTAGAGTGGTAGTAACCCCCTTGGGGGAGCAGTACTTC. Protein: CSARVVVTPLGEQYF.

This clonotype was recorded at least ten times. The chain joins TRBV6-6 to TRBJ1-2, with D perhaps matching TRBD1 (5 bases). Germline CDR1 is MNHNY and CDR2 is SVGAGI (reference sequence). The CDR3 covers 15 residues. The V gene lost 6 bases and the J gene lost 8 bases, with 22 bases spanning the gap. This CDR3 is CASRNRDGLWRGYTF. The CDR3, as DNA: TGTGCCAGCAGGAACCGGGACGGATTATGGAGAGGCTACACCTTC.

This chain links TRBV6-1 with TRBJ1-1; D is undetermined. The CDR3 runs 12 residues. V lost 4 bases and J 1 base, leaving 4 bases between the germline ends. The V gene's germline CDR1 is MNHNS and CDR2 SASEGT. The CDR3 nucleotides read TGTGCCAGCAGTGTTCGGAACACTGAAGCTTTCTTT. Translated: CASSVRNTEAFF.

In this sample, this clonotype turned up many times. V and J are TRBV30 and TRBJ1-2; D ambiguous. CDR1 GTSNPN and CDR2 SVGIG come from the germline V gene (reference sequence). The CDR3 contains 11 residues. V shed 1 base and J shed 5 bases, with 5 bases lying between them. The CDR3 DNA reads TGTGCCTGGAGTGGAGGGTATGGCTACACCTTC. It codes for CAWSGGYGYTF.

This clonotype was counted at least ten times. The chain employs TRBV10-2 and TRBJ2-3; weak D call: TRBD2 (8 bases). Germline V gene lookup returns CDR1 WSHSY and CDR2 SAAADI. Trimming shortened V by 10 bases and J by 2 bases, and 19 bases separated the two germline ends. This CDR3 is 15 amino acids long. The DNA of the CDR3 is TGCGCCACCAAGGGGACAGCGGGGGTCACAGATACGCAGTATTTT. It encodes CATKGTAGVTDTQYF.

This clonotype has at least ten counts. The chain couples TRBV12-3 or TRBV12-4 to TRBJ1-3; D is undetermined. CDR3 length: 15 amino acids. Trimming pared 5 bases from V and 1 base from J, leaving 12 bases between. CDR3 amino acids: CASSQNRLSGNTIYF. The CDR3 DNA reads TGTGCCAGCAGTCAAAACAGATTATCTGGAAACACCATATATTTT.

The chain uses TRBV29-1 and TRBJ1-1; 8 nucleotides line up with TRBD1. This CDR3 is built from 13 residues. J lost 0 bases, V lost 8 bases, and 5 bases had no gene match. Germline V gives CDR1 SQVTM, CDR2 ANQGSEA. CDR3 loop: CSTGQGLNTEAFF. CDR3 bases: TGCAGCACAGGACAGGGATTGAACACTGAAGCTTTCTTT.

The rearrangement uses TRBV7-3 and TRBJ2-3; weak D call: TRBD2 (6 bases). The V end lost 2 bases, the J end lost 5 bases, and 8 bases lay between the germline ends. Germline lookup yields CDR1 SGHTA and CDR2 FQGTGA. The CDR3 has 13 residues. In DNA, the CDR3 is TGTGCCAGCAGCTTATACGGGGGAGATACGCAGTATTTT. It translates to CASSLYGGDTQYF.

The chain carries TRBV5-1 and TRBJ2-7; 7 bases match TRBD2. The CDR3 extends over 18 amino acids. Germline trimming cut 0 bases from V and 1 base from J; bases unmatched to any gene: 13. Germline CDR1 SGHRS, CDR2 YFSETQ. CDR3 in amino acids: CASSLESSGGRSSYEQYF. The CDR3 DNA reads TGCGCCAGCAGCTTGGAGTCTAGCGGAGGGCGGTCATCCTACGAGCAGTACTTC.